The 28 T cell receptor beta chains in this list originate from one sample, sequenced in a study of T cells in Graves' hyperthyroidism and ophthalmopathy. RNA transcripts gave rise to amplified TCR beta CDR3 regions. TCR CDR3 regions were first amplified by RT-PCR with HTBI primers. TCRdb passed the multiplex PCR reads through MiXCR, listing each CDR3 protein once. This sample has roughly 260,000 distinct CDR3 sequences, with about 14% found just once. Sequencing was done on a sample of blood. All receptors derive from a woman between 40 and 55 years old with Graves' hyperthyroidism that later progressed to Graves' ophthalmopathy.

This clonotype has a handful of counts. This sequence may be a read error, since a much larger clone differs from it by one base. The chain links TRBV27 to TRBJ1-1, with TRBD1 matching 9 bases. The germline gives CDR1 MNHEY, CDR2 SMNVEV (reference sequence). The CDR3 loop spans 12 amino acids. CDR3: CASRTGGLEASF. The CDR3 DNA follows: TGTGCCAGCAGGACAGGGGGGTTAGAAGCTTCCTTT.

The rearrangement joins TRBV9 to TRBJ1-6; 7 nucleotides line up with TRBD1. The length of the CDR3 is 14 residues. Germline V gives CDR1 SGDLS, CDR2 YYNGEE. Trimming at V came to 0 bases and at J to 7 bases, leaving 1 base not matched to a gene. The CDR3, as DNA: TGTGCCAGCAGCGTAGCAGGGGGGAATTCACCCCTCCACTTT. It codes for CASSVAGGNSPLHF.

This clonotype has at least ten counts. V usage is TRBV19 and J usage is TRBJ1-1; D remains ambiguous. CDR1 and CDR2 from the germline V gene are LNHDA and SQIVND (reference sequence). The length of the CDR3 is 13 residues. V was cut by 9 bases and J by 2 bases, with 13 bases left in between. CDR3: CASSVGRNTEAFF. CDR3 nucleotide sequence: TGTGCCAGCTCAGTCGGCAGAAACACTGAAGCTTTCTTT.

This clonotype has at least ten counts. The chain employs TRBV11-2 and TRBJ2-7, with 9 positions matching TRBD1. Germline CDR1 is SGHAT and CDR2 is FQNNGV. CDR3 length: 15 amino acids. V shed 1 base, J shed 3 bases, and the junction held 4 bases outside the gene matches. The CDR3 region has the DNA TGTGCCAGCAGCTTAGTGGGACAGGGAGACTACGAGCAGTACTTC. It encodes CASSLVGQGDYEQYF.

This clonotype was detected only a few times. The J gene is TRBJ2-2, the V gene TRBV20-1, with a weak D call TRBD2 (6 bases). The CDR3 is 14 amino acids. Germline V gives CDR1 DFQATT, CDR2 SNEGSKA (reference sequence). With 3 bases removed from V and 5 bases from J, the gap between germline ends came to 13 bases. DNA for the CDR3: TGCAGTGCTAGTTTCGGGAGCAGAACCGGGGAGCTGTTTTTT. Its translation is CSASFGSRTGELFF.

The sample holds many counts of this clonotype. The chain is built from TRBV11-2 and TRBJ2-1; D is perhaps TRBD2 (6 bases). V lost 3 bases and J lost 0, with 12 bases in between. The germline CDR1 and CDR2 sequences are SGHAT and FQNNGV. This CDR3 region has 16 residues. The CDR3 coding sequence is TGTGCCAGCAGCTTCAGTTTCGGGGGCTCCTACAATGAGCAGTTCTTC. Translation gives CASSFSFGGSYNEQFF.

This clonotype appeared many times. This chain links TRBV13 with TRBJ2-2, with 7 bases lining up with TRBD2. CDR1 PRHDT and CDR2 FYEKMQ come from the germline V gene (reference sequence). V lost 5 bases and J lost 4; bases outside the gene matches: 7. The CDR3 extends over 15 amino acids. For the CDR3, the DNA is TGTGCCAGCAGCACGGCGGGGGTTCGCACCGGGGAGCTGTTTTTT. This translates into CASSTAGVRTGELFF.

This clonotype has more than one count but fewer than ten. This may arise from a read error, as a much more abundant clone is one base away. The genes are TRBV2 and TRBJ1-4; the match to TRBD1 covers 7 bases. The V segment lost 7 bases and the J segment 6 bases; nucleotides outside the gene matches: 17. The CDR3 is 17 amino acids. Per the germline V gene, CDR1 is SNHLY and CDR2 is FYNNEI. In DNA, the CDR3 is TGTGCCAGCAACCAAAAAGGTCTGACAGGGTTTGATGAAAAACTGTTTTTT. Encoded protein: CASNQKGLTGFDEKLFF.

In this sample, this clonotype turned up many times. V and J are TRBV9 and TRBJ2-7, with 10 bases identical to TRBD1. The CDR3 is 14 residues long. Germline V gene lookup returns CDR1 SGDLS and CDR2 YYNGEE. The V and J ends lost 4 bases and 6 bases, in that order; junction bases with no gene match: 7. In DNA form, the CDR3 reads TGTGCCAGCAGCTCAGACAGGGGGCTGGGCGAGCAGTACTTC. Residues: CASSSDRGLGEQYF.

This clonotype was found many times. This chain links TRBV27 with TRBJ1-1; the D is unclear. The CDR3 is 14 amino acids. V was trimmed by 8 bases and J by 0 bases, leaving 13 bases between them. Germline lookup yields CDR1 MNHEY and CDR2 SMNVEV (reference sequence). In DNA, the CDR3 is TGTGCCAGCTCTAAGGAGGTTATGAACACTGAAGCTTTCTTT. This sequence encodes CASSKEVMNTEAFF.

This clonotype came up many times. The CDR3 coding sequence is TGTGCCACCAGTGTTACGGGGAAAAACCAAGAGACCCAGTACTTC. Translated, it gives CATSVTGKNQETQYF. The chain recombines TRBV24-1 with TRBJ2-5, with TRBD2 as a possible D gene (5 bases). Germline V CDR1 and CDR2: KGHDR, SFDVKD. The V end was cut by 5 bases, the J end by 0 bases, with 12 bases between. This CDR3 is 15 amino acids long.

This clonotype was detected ten times or more. J is TRBJ2-1 and V is TRBV28, with D maybe TRBD2 (6 bases). V lost 2 bases and J lost 5, with 16 bases in between. The CDR3 is 16 residues long. In germline, CDR1 is MDHEN, CDR2 SYDVKM. Here the CDR3 reads CASSLQEGLRDNEQFF. The CDR3, as DNA: TGTGCCAGCAGTTTACAGGAGGGCCTAAGAGACAATGAGCAGTTCTTC.

This clonotype was observed at least ten times. V usage is TRBV18 and J usage is TRBJ2-2; D gene unclear. From germline, CDR1 is KGHSH and CDR2 LQKENI. This CDR3 region has 13 residues. The germline V and J ends were trimmed by 4 bases and 7 bases, with 10 bases remaining between them. The CDR3 sequence: CASSLVGRGELFF. The CDR3 DNA is TGTGCCAGCTCACTAGTAGGTCGCGGGGAGCTGTTTTTT. The whole variable domain, filled in from reference TRBV18 and TRBJ2-2, reads NAGVMQNPRHLVRRRGQEARLRCSPMKGHSHVYWYRQLPEEGLKFMVYLQKENIIDESGMPKERFSAEFPKEGPSILRIQQVVRGDSAAYFCASSLVGRGELFFGEGSRLTVL.

This clonotype was detected ten times or more. This chain links TRBV19 with TRBJ2-1, with D unclear. CDR1 and CDR2 (germline): LNHDA, SQIVND (reference sequence). Trimming removed 3 bases from V and 6 bases from J, with 18 bases in between. The CDR3 is made up of 16 amino acids. The CDR3 DNA follows: TGTGCCAGTAGTATCTCGATGTACCTAGAGTTCAATGAGCAGTTCTTC. Amino acid sequence: CASSISMYLEFNEQFF.

This clonotype was seen ten or more times. The rearrangement links TRBV30 to TRBJ2-2, with D perhaps TRBD1 or TRBD2 (5 bases each). V was pared by 5 bases and J by 1 base, with 14 bases between. Germline loops: CDR1 GTSNPN, CDR2 SVGIG (reference sequence). CDR3 length equals 15 residues. CDR3 sequence (DNA): TGTGCCTGGGAGAGAGGGGCGAAGAACACCGGGGAGCTGTTTTTT. Its translation is CAWERGAKNTGELFF.

The chain has TRBV14 and TRBJ2-7, with TRBD2 matching over 12 bases. After removal of 0 bases from V and 4 bases from J, the junction contained 13 bases not matched to a gene. Germline V CDR1 and CDR2: SGHDN, FVKESK. The CDR3 loop spans 19 amino acids. The CDR3 protein is CASSQDATSGRSVWYEQYF. CDR3 DNA sequence: TGTGCCAGCAGCCAAGATGCGACTAGCGGGAGATCTGTGTGGTACGAGCAGTACTTC.

This rearrangement joins TRBV28 to TRBJ2-7, with 13 positions matching TRBD2. This CDR3 contains 17 residues. Unmatched junction bases numbered 15, after V lost 8 bases and J lost 5 bases. Germline CDR1 MDHEN, CDR2 SYDVKM. The CDR3 is CASPPGTGGLAGHEQYF. As DNA, the CDR3 is TGTGCCAGCCCGCCGGGGACAGGGGGACTAGCGGGACACGAGCAGTACTTC.

At least ten counts were recorded for this clonotype. J is TRBJ2-1 and V is TRBV9, with TRBD2 matching over 8 bases. Germline loops: CDR1 SGDLS, CDR2 YYNGEE. The V gene end was trimmed by 3 bases and the J gene end by 0 bases; junction bases not matched to a gene: 2. This CDR3 has 15 residues. The CDR3 DNA is TGTGCCAGCAGCGCCAGCGGGAGCTCCTACAATGAGCAGTTCTTC. Translation: CASSASGSSYNEQFF.

This clonotype was counted many times. In nucleotides, the CDR3 is TGTGCCAGCAGCCGGGGGACTTTCGCAACCAATCAGCCCCAGCATTTT. Protein sequence: CASSRGTFATNQPQHF. J is TRBJ1-5 and V is TRBV12-3 or TRBV12-4; D perhaps matches TRBD1 (5 bases). Trimming removed 6 bases at V and 3 bases at J, with 18 bases between. The CDR3 is made up of 16 amino acids.

This clonotype has at least ten counts. V is TRBV28 and J is TRBJ1-1; 8 bases are a match to TRBD1. The V and J ends lost 3 bases and 3 bases, in that order; junction bases with no gene match: 3. This CDR3 contains 14 residues. Germline V lookup: CDR1 MDHEN, CDR2 SYDVKM. The CDR3 here is CASSLDRAYTEAFF. The DNA of the CDR3 is TGTGCCAGCAGTTTGGACAGGGCATACACTGAAGCTTTCTTT.

This clonotype was observed many times. The chain links TRBV2 to TRBJ2-1; TRBD1 matches at 12 bases. Unmatched junction bases numbered 18, after V lost 7 bases and J lost 2 bases. CDR3 length: 20 residues. CDR1 and CDR2 from the germline V gene are SNHLY and FYNNEI. The CDR3 region has the DNA TGTGCCAGCATGTTGCCAGCAGGGGGACAGGGGGCGCCGCCCTACAATGAGCAGTTCTTC. Residues: CASMLPAGGQGAPPYNEQFF.

The chain recombines TRBV5-1 with TRBJ1-5; 8 bases match TRBD1. Germline V gene sequence: CDR1 SGHRS, CDR2 YFSETQ. Trimming took 4 bases from V and 5 from J; bases not matched to a gene: 17. The CDR3 is 18 residues long. CDR3 nucleotides: TGCGCCAGCAGCCTGGAGCCATTGGGGCAGGGGGCAGATCAGCCCCAGCATTTT. Encoded protein: CASSLEPLGQGADQPQHF.

Comment on this clonotype: At one end the junction does not follow the germline gene, possibly because of a read error. V is TRBV7-9 and J is TRBJ2-7; maybe TRBD1 (6 bases). This CDR3 is built from 14 residues. CDR1 is SEHNR, CDR2 FQNEAQ, per germline (reference sequence). CDR3 protein: CASSQDSGSSEQYF. The DNA of the CDR3 is TGTGCCAGCAGCCAGGACAGTGGATCCTCCGAGCAGTACTTC.

V and J are TRBV20-1 and TRBJ1-1, with D possibly being TRBD1 (5 bases). CDR1 DFQATT and CDR2 SNEGSKA come from the germline V gene (reference sequence). This CDR3 has 18 amino acids. V was pared by 1 base and J by 0 bases, with 21 bases between. Written as DNA, the CDR3 is TGCAGTGCTAGAGCATTAGGCCTAAAGGAGGGGATGAACACTGAAGCTTTCTTT. The encoded protein is CSARALGLKEGMNTEAFF.

To note about this clonotype: It may be a read error: a sequence one base away is much more abundant. The rearrangement links TRBV10-3 to TRBJ2-5, with a tentative D call TRBD2 (5 bases). The CDR3 consists of 13 residues. From germline, CDR1 is ENHRY and CDR2 SYGVKD. The CDR3: CAMSGFGEETQYF. The CDR3 DNA reads as TGTGCCATGAGTGGTTTCGGGGAAGAGACCCAGTACTTC.

This clonotype was picked up a small number of times. The chain joins TRBV29-1 to TRBJ2-2, with no clear D. V lost 3 bases and J lost 7, with 6 bases in between. Germline CDR1 SQVTM, CDR2 ANQGSEA. The CDR3 is 11 amino acids. Here the CDR3 DNA reads TGCAGCGTTGATGGTGGCGGGGAGCTGTTTTTT. Its translation: CSVDGGGELFF.

The rearrangement uses TRBV6-1 and TRBJ2-6; the D gene is possibly TRBD1 (6 bases). V shed 4 bases and J shed 0 bases, with 16 bases lying between them. There are 18 residues in the CDR3. From germline, CDR1 is MNHNS and CDR2 SASEGT. CDR3 coding DNA: TGTGCCAGCAGTGGCTCCAGGGGAACCTACTCTGGGGCCAACGTCCTGACTTTC. Protein: CASSGSRGTYSGANVLTF.

This clonotype was recorded many times. CDR3 nucleotide sequence: TGTGCTAGTGGTTTGGACCCGGGACTAGCGGGAGGTCTATACAATGAGCAGTTCTTC. This encodes CASGLDPGLAGGLYNEQFF. The chain employs TRBV12-5 and TRBJ2-1, with 15 positions matching TRBD2. From germline, CDR1 is LGHNT and CDR2 FRNRAP. V shed 1 base, J shed 4 bases, and the junction held 8 bases outside the gene matches. The CDR3 totals 19 residues.